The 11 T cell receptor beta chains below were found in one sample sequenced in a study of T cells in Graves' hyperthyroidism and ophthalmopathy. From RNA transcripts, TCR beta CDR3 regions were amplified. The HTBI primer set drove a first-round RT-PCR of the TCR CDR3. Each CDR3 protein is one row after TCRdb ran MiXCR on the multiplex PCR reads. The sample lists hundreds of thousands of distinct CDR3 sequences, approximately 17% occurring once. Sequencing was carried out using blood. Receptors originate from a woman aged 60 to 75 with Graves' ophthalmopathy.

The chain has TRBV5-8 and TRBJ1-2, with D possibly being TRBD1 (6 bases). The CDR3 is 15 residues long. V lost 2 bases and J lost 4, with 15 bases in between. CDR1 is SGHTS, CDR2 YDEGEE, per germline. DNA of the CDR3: TGTGCCAGCAGCTTCCTAAACACAGGGAGCTATGGCTACACCTTC. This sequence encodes CASSFLNTGSYGYTF.

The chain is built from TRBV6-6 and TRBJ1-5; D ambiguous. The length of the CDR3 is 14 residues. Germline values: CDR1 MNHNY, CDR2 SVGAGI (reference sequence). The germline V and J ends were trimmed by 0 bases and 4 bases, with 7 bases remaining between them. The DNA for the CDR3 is TGTGCCAGCAGTTACTCCAGGACGAATCAGCCCCAGCATTTT. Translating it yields CASSYSRTNQPQHF.

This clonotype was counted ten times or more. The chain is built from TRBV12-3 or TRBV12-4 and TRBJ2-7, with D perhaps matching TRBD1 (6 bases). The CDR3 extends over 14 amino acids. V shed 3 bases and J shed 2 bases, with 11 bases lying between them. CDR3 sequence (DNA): TGTGCCAGCAGTTTCGGGACAAATACCTACGAGCAGTACTTC. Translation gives CASSFGTNTYEQYF.

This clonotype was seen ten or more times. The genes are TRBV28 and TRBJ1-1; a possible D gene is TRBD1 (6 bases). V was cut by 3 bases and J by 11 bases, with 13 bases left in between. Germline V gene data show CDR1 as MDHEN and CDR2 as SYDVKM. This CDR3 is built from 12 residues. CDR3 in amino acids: CASSLGGGTAFF. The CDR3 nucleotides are TGTGCCAGCAGTTTGGGAGGGGGGACGGCTTTCTTT.

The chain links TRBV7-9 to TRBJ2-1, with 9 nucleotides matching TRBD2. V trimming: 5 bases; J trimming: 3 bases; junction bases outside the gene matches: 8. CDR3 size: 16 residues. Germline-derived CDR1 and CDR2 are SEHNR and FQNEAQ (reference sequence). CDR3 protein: CASSLSGSGFYNEQFF. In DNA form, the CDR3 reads TGTGCCAGCAGCCTTAGCGGGAGTGGATTCTACAATGAGCAGTTCTTC.

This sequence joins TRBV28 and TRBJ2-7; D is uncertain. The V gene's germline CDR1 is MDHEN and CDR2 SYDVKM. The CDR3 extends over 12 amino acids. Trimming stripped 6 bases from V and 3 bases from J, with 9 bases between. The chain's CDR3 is CASSHSDYEQYF. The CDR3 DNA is TGTGCCAGCAGCCACAGCGACTACGAGCAGTACTTC. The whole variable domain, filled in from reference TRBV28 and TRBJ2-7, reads DVKVTQSSRYLVKRTGEKVFLECVQDMDHENMFWYRQDPGLGLRLIYFSYDVKMKEKGDIPEGYSVSREKKERFSLILESASTNQTSMYLCASSHSDYEQYFGPGTRLTVT.

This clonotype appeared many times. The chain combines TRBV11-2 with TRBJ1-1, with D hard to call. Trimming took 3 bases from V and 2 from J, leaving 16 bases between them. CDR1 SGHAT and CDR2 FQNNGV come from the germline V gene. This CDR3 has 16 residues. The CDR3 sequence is CASSFTPGGRNTEAFF. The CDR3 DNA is TGTGCCAGCAGCTTTACCCCAGGCGGTAGAAACACTGAAGCTTTCTTT.

In DNA form, the CDR3 reads TGTGCCAGCTCACCAAGGGCTAGCGGGGGGGCCGTCCAAGAGACCCAGTACTTC. As protein: CASSPRASGGAVQETQYF. The chain couples TRBV18 to TRBJ2-5; 12 bases map to TRBD2. The CDR3 consists of 18 residues. CDR1 and CDR2 (germline): KGHSH, LQKENI. V was clipped by 2 bases and J by 1 base; unmatched bases: 8. Drawing the rest from reference TRBV18 and TRBJ2-5, the complete variable domain is NAGVMQNPRHLVRRRGQEARLRCSPMKGHSHVYWYRQLPEEGLKFMVYLQKENIIDESGMPKERFSAEFPKEGPSILRIQQVVRGDSAAYFCASSPRASGGAVQETQYFGPGTRLLVL.

The CDR3 region is CASSRGQSTGSPLHF. As DNA, the CDR3 is TGCGCCAGCAGCCGGGGACAGTCAACGGGTTCACCCCTCCACTTT. The chain uses TRBV4-3 and TRBJ1-6; 7 bases match TRBD1. With V trimmed by 4 bases and J by 9 bases, 9 bases remained unmatched. Germline V gene data show CDR1 as LGHNA and CDR2 as YSLEER. This CDR3 is 15 amino acids long.

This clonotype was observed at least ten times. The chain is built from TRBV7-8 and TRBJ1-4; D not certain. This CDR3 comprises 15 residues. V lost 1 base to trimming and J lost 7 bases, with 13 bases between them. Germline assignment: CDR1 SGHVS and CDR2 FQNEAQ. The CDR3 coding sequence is TGTGCCAGCAGCTTAGAGAGTGGAGGGCTTGAAAAACTGTTTTTT. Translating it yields CASSLESGGLEKLFF. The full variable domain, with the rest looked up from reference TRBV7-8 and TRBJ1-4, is GAGVSQSPRYKVAKRGQDVALRCDPISGHVSLFWYQQALGQGPEFLTYFQNEAQLDKSGLPSDRFFAERPEGSVSTLKIQRTQQEDSAVYLCASSLESGGLEKLFFGSGTQLSVL.

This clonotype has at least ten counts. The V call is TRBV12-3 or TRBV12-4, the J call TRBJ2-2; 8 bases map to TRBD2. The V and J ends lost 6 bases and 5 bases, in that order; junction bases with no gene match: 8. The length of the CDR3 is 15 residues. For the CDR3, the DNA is TGTGCCAGCAGCTCTCGGGGGGGCGGAACCGGGGAGCTGTTTTTT. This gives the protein CASSSRGGGTGELFF.